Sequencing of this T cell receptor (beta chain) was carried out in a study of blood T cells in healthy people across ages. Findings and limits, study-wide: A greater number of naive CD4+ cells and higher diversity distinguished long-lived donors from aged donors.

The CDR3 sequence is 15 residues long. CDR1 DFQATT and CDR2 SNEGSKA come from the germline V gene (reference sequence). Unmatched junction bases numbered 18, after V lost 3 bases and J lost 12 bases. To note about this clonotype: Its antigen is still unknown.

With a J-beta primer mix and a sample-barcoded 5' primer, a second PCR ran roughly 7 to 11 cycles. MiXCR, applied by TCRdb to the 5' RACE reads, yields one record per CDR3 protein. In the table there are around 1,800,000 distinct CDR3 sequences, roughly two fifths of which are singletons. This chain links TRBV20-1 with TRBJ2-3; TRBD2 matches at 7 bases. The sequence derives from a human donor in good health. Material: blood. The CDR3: CSASSPWTSGVTQYF. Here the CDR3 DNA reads TGCAGTGCTAGTTCCCCGTGGACTAGTGGGGTTACTCAGTATTTT.